Included here is one T cell receptor (beta chain) sequence, with context. The source of the sample is a study of T cell responses to AZD1222 COVID-19 vaccine. The V end lost 10 bases, the J end lost 5 bases, and 17 bases lay between the germline ends. CDR3 length: 13 amino acids. Germline CDR1 and CDR2: SNHLY and FYNNEI. Method: immunoSEQ multiplex PCR; TCRdb's copy keeps in-frame clones and lacks some. This sample yields 100,000 to 150,000 clones, of which around 90% are seen a single time; roughly 6.3% belongs to the top ten. The sequence derives from an adult in good health. V is TRBV2 and J is TRBJ1-1; D is undetermined. The sample was peripheral blood, taken on day 0 of AZD1222 vaccination. CDR3 region: CATRGARGTEAFF. The CDR3 bases are TGTGCCACCCGAGGTGCCCGGGGAACTGAAGCTTTCTTT.